This TCR beta chain was documented in a study of shared clonotypes between healthy human individuals. On the study more broadly: Donors had three CD4 naive, three CD4 memory, two CD8 naive and one CD8 memory plate apiece.

A word on this clone: Its specificity is unknown.

General study findings and limits: Since donors were few, the genetic and exposure-history diversity represented was limited. Clonotypes which were not shared had lower generation probabilities than clonotypes that all four donors shared.

Methods used by the authors: For the immunoSEQ data, sequences were junction-only without quality scores, so filtering differed. Assay: immunoSEQ multiplex PCR; the TCRdb copy retains only in-frame clones and omits some. V and J calls and clone size are as listed in that table; D and trimming were resolved from the DNA. The top ten clones hold over 0.12% of a sample with roughly 2.5 million clones, around 90% of them seen once. The CDR3 contains 13 residues. Germline CDR1 and CDR2: MDHEN and SYDVKM. Trimming removed 2 bases from V and 1 base from J, with 5 bases in between. The TCR comes from a man aged 18 to 30 in good health. The chain couples TRBV28 to TRBJ1-1; D remains unclear. The sequencing input was naive CD4+ T cells sorted from blood. Subset reported: CD45RA+ positively selected. CDR3 sequence reads: CASSLEQNTEAFF. In DNA form, the CDR3 reads TGTGCCAGCAGTTTAGAACAGAACACTGAAGCTTTCTTT.